The next 3 T cell receptor beta chains were all read from a single sample in a study of T-cell reconstitution after alpha-beta-depleted transplantation in children. The library targeted TCRbeta and was prepared with unique molecular identifiers. TCRdb reanalysed the PCR reads using MiXCR and keeps one entry per CDR3 protein. The table has 90,000 to 100,000 distinct CDR3 sequences, under 25% seen once. Sequenced material: PBMCs, taken before TCRalphabeta/CD19-depleted stem cell transplant. The receptors derive from a boy aged 2 to 10 with acute lymphoblastic leukemia, due to receive a stem cell transplant.

Only a few counts were recorded for this clonotype. This chain uses TRBV25-1 with TRBJ1-1; D gene ambiguous. This CDR3 is 14 amino acids long. V dropped 8 bases and J dropped 2 bases, with 15 bases sitting between them. The V gene's germline CDR1 is MGHDK and CDR2 SYGVNS. As DNA, the CDR3 is TGTGCCAGCCGGCCAGAAGGGTTCAACACTGAAGCTTTCTTT. The encoded protein is CASRPEGFNTEAFF.

This clonotype came up a few times. The J gene is TRBJ2-5, the V gene TRBV7-9; 7 bases are shared with TRBD2. V shed 3 bases and J 3 bases; nucleotides not matched to a gene: 13. The CDR3 sequence is 17 residues long. The germline V gene has CDR1 SEHNR and CDR2 FQNEAQ (reference sequence). In nucleotides, the CDR3 is TGTGCCAGCAGCTTCCCCTCTAGCGGAGGGGCGAAAGAGACCCAGTACTTC. Protein product: CASSFPSSGGAKETQYF.

The rearrangement joins TRBV7-2 to TRBJ2-1; TRBD2 matches at 7 bases. Germline CDR1 reads SGHTA; CDR2 reads FQGNSA. The CDR3 length is 13 residues. V trimming: 4 bases; J trimming: 13 bases; junction bases outside the gene matches: 10. Here the CDR3 DNA reads TGTGCCAGCAGCTCCCCTTGGGGAGGGGCACAGTTCTTC. Translating it yields CASSSPWGGAQFF.